One T cell receptor beta chain is described in this entry. Which antigen it targets is not known. Base qualities are not provided; no much larger clone lies one nucleotide away. The data were obtained in a study of identical twins (dated by TCRdb to about 2016). A note on the overall study: To test whether fetal clonotypes persist, the study used deep sequencing on TCR alpha and beta repertoires from monozygotic twins, unrelated adults of various ages, and cord blood. To rule out contamination, the twin experiments were replicated at different times with different library preparation protocols. Points the paper makes about the study in general: The excess sharing between twins in beta out-of-frame sequences was weaker because fewer shared sequences reduced the signal-to-noise ratio. Conclusions relied on cross-sectional statistical analysis, since the same donors could not be followed over many years. Compared with coincidental sharing between unrelated individuals, an excess of low generation-probability sequences was observed among out-of-frame TCR alpha sequences shared between twins. Fewer insertions were carried by abundant cord blood beta clonotypes, a similar but weaker trend appeared in young adult naive repertoires, and no such trend appeared in memory repertoires. Recombination models systematically underestimated out-of-frame TCR alpha sharing in monozygotic twins but agreed with sharing between unrelated individuals. Invariant T cells such as MAIT and iNKT could partly confound zero-insertion analyses, though diverse VJ usage argued against this for most clonotypes.

All donors were healthy Caucasians. Three pairs of female monozygotic twins, all aged roughly 18 to 29 years, were included in the twin cohort. RNA for TCR libraries was isolated from peripheral blood mononuclear cells. V and J lose 0 bases and 2 bases, and a span of 14 bases separates them. CDR3 length: 15 amino acids, cysteine to phenylalanine. Only CDR3 DNA remains: 45 bases, in frame from the first base. Based on the germline V gene (reference sequence), the CDR1 and CDR2 sequences are DFQATT and SNEGSKA. Library prep was done by 5' RACE. The sequencing machine was an Illumina HiSeq 2000. Template switching introduced a universal primer binding site; the final cDNA contained a unique molecular identifier, enabling accurate counting of TCR cDNA molecules. First-strand cDNA for TCR alpha and beta chains was synthesized from specific primers in the conserved constant-segment region. Each cDNA library was double barcoded, with a SMART-Mk sample barcode plus Illumina barcodes, to control for contamination. TruSeq adapter sequences and Illumina sample barcodes were added in two successive PCR steps. The TCR alpha and beta cDNA libraries were sequenced on the Illumina HiSeq platform using custom primers. Per the source publication's procedure: MiGEC was used to process raw reads and extract unique molecular identifiers, and MiXCR was used to find CDR3 positions. For each individual, recombination models were inferred using an EM algorithm with the repgenHMM and IGoR tools. The tcR package in R was used for shared clonotype analysis, with sharing normalized by the product of cloneset sizes. Out-of-frame nonproductive sequences were analyzed to study raw recombination free of thymic and clonal selection effects. TCRdb redid the processing of the public reads, applying fastp at Q25 and MiXCR, and retained in-frame beta chains. For every CDR3 protein sequence, its rows merge into one entry that carries the most common genes and DNA. The V and J calls and clone size come from TCRdb's table, not from the authors' own analysis. The sample has about 660,000 distinct CDR3 sequences on record, 8.6% of them singletons. The ten largest clones add up to 0.98% of the sample.

The same sample was also studied in work on yellow fever vaccine responses in identical twins. As the second paper documents: According to the authors, the vaccine-induced T cell response in identical twins seemed to be partly convergent and partly specific to each individual. In the study, vaccine-responding T cell clones were precisely tracked in identical twins.

Sequencing was done on a sample of PBMCs. The receptor comes from a woman under 30 in good health. The chain employs TRBV20-1 and TRBJ2-7; a tentative D match to TRBD1 spans 5 bases. The DNA reads TGCAGTGCTAGAGATATACAGGCAAATACCTACGAGCAGTACTTC. It is translated as CSARDIQANTYEQYF.